Listed below are T cell receptor beta chains from one sample, sequenced in a study of tumor-infiltrating lymphocytes in localized non-small cell lung cancer. Repertoires were generated with immunoSEQ multiplex PCR, while TCRdb's copy carries only in-frame clones and drops some. Of 11,000 or so clones in the sample, 65% to 90% were seen once. Sequences were obtained from uninvolved lung tissue not adjacent to the tumor. Receptors originate from a human donor with non-small cell lung cancer. CDR3s leave out the opening cysteine and the closing phenylalanine or tryptophan.

TRBJ2-7 | TRBV14 | ASSQDSGVWSSYEQY
TRBJ2-2 | TRBV30 | AWSRQGSEGHGELF
TRBJ2-7 | TRBV11-1 | ASSGGPSSYEQY
TRBJ1-2 | TRBV29-1 | SVWTGGNRGYT
TRBJ2-1 | TRBV2 | ASRGSGGSSYNEQF
TRBJ2-5 | TRBV6-1 | ASSVPVQAETQY
TRBJ2-7 | TRBV7-9 | ASSLSGTNEQY
TRBJ2-7 | TRBV11-2 | ASSLSQGASYEQY
TRBJ2-3 | TRBV5-3 | ARSFIWSSGTDTQY
TRBJ1-2 | TRBV30 | ASSGGSEGYT
TRBJ1-4 | TRBV7-9 | ASSLVGTNEKLF
TRBJ2-1 | TRBV19 | ASSIGGLGGFEQF
TRBJ1-4 | TRBV10-3 | AISESTNEKLF
TRBJ2-7 | TRBV6-1 | ASKRESYEQY
TRBJ1-4 | TRBV5-6 | ASSHRVDEKLF
TRBJ1-3 | TRBV9 | ASSARDGSSGNTIY